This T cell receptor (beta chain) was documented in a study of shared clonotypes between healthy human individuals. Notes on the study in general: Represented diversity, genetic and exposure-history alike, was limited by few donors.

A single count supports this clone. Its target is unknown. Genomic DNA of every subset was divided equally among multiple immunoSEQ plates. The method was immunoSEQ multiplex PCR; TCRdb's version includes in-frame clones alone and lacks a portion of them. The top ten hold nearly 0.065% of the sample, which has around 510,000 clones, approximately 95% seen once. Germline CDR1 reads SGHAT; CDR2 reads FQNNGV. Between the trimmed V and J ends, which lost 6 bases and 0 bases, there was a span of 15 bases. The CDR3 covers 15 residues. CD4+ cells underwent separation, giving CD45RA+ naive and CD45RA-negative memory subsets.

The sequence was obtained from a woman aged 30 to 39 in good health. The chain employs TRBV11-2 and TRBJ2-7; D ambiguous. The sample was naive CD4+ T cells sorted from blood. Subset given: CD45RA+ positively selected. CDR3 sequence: CASSSTDGPSYEQYF. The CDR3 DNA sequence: TGTGCCAGCAGTTCTACGGACGGGCCCTCCTACGAGCAGTACTTC. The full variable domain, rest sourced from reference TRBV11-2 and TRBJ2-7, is EAGVAQSPRYKIIEKRQSVAFWCNPISGHATLYWYQQILGQGPKLLIQFQNNGVVDDSQLPKDRFSAERLKGVDSTLKIQPAKLEDSAVYLCASSSTDGPSYEQYFGPGTRLTVT.